This TCR beta chain was captured by sequencing in a study of blood T cell repertoires in COVID-19. Study details: Nucleic acid was either cDNA or gDNA, and it came from T cells, B-cell-depleted T cells, or PBMCs.

TCRdb keeps only in-frame clones here, not all; method: immunoSEQ multiplex PCR. The table shows about 320,000 clones, with around 85% occurring only once. Exposed participants encountered a COVID-19 case during the 2 weeks preceding study entry. Trimming at V came to 6 bases and at J to 6 bases, leaving 11 bases not matched to a gene. From germline, CDR1 is MNHEY and CDR2 SMNVEV (reference sequence). The CDR3 has 15 residues. This chain connects TRBV27 to TRBJ1-2; 9 bases agree with TRBD1. Sequenced: PBMCs or T cells enriched from blood (not recorded which). The receptor comes from a woman in her twenties or thirties who had been exposed to COVID-19. The CDR3 DNA sequence: TGTGCCAGCAGACTGACGACAGGGGGAGAAGATGGCTACACCTTC. Translation gives CASRLTTGGEDGYTF.